These 3 T cell receptor beta chains originate from one sample sequenced in a study of tumor-infiltrating lymphocytes in primary liver carcinoma. TCR beta cDNA came from around 0.5 ug total RNA, primed with a constant-region primer. Three nested multiplex PCR rounds, a slightly modified ARM-PCR method, built the TCR beta libraries. A C-beta reverse primer was combined with TRBV1-TRBV30 forward primers in the first two PCR rounds, and each round had around 11 cycles. TCRdb redid the calling of the multiplex PCR reads with MiXCR, one entry per CDR3 protein. Of approximately 99,000 distinct CDR3 sequences in the sample, 69% were seen once. For each extraction, RNA and DNA were obtained together from approximately 20-30 mg of unsorted bulk tissue. The sample consisted of liver tumor tissue from sampling region 5. Documented subset: tumor region T5, tumor centre. These TCRs come from a woman between 55 and 75 years old with primary liver carcinoma and hepatitis B virus infection.

On this clonotype itself: This could be a read error, since a much larger clone is one nucleotide away. The V gene is TRBV7-8, the J gene TRBJ2-5; D is unresolved. The CDR3 is 13 amino acids. CDR1 is SGHVS, CDR2 FQNEAQ, per germline. DNA of the CDR3: TGTGCCAGCAGCCGGGCCTACCAAGAGTCCCAGTACTTC. It is translated as CASSRAYQESQYF.

The chain couples TRBV28 to TRBJ2-3, with 7 bases fitting TRBD1. The junction had 16 bases not matched to a gene; V was cut back by 11 bases and J by 2 bases. The CDR3 loop spans 16 amino acids. Germline V lookup: CDR1 MDHEN, CDR2 SYDVKM. CDR3 sequence reads: CASHPEQGWVTDTQYF. CDR3 nucleotide sequence: TGTGCCTCGCACCCGGAACAGGGGTGGGTCACAGATACGCAGTATTTT.

About this clonotype itself: The CDR3 does not close with the conserved phenylalanine or tryptophan, likely indicating a read error. The CDR3 nucleotides read TGCACCAGCAGTGAGGATACTAGCTTGGAGACCCAGTACTCC. This codes for CTSSEDTSLETQYS. The chain recombines TRBV10-1 with TRBJ2-5, with a possible D match to TRBD2 (6 bases). CDR3 size: 14 residues. The germline V gene encodes CDR1 WNHNN and CDR2 SYGVQD (reference sequence).